This is a list of T cell receptor beta chains from one sample in a study of blood T cell repertoires in COVID-19. Produced via immunoSEQ multiplex PCR; TCRdb's table is partial and in-frame only. The sample shows about 280,000 clones, 75% to 90% of them seen only once. Material for sequencing was PBMCs or T cells enriched from blood (not recorded which). The receptors originated from a woman aged 50 to 60 who had recovered from COVID-19. Both conserved end residues are part of each CDR3. D genes are given only for firm matches. The size of a clone is reported for some rows only, either as once, few or many, or as a class for expanded clones.

clone size	V gene	J gene	D gene	CDR3 length	CDR3 DNA	CDR3 protein
.	TRBV6-4	TRBJ1-1	.	15	TGTGCCAGCAGTGACAGGGGGAATCCTAGCACTGAAGCTTTCTTT	CASSDRGNPSTEAFF
.	TRBV6-5	TRBJ2-7	.	14	TGTGCCAGCAGTTACCAACTCGGCGGCTACGAGCAGTACTTC	CASSYQLGGYEQYF
few	TRBV7-2	TRBJ2-7	TRBD1	14	TGTGCCAGCAGCGACCGGACAGGGGGCGACGAGCAGTACTTC	CASSDRTGGDEQYF
.	TRBV27	TRBJ1-5	.	13	TGTGCCAGCAGTTTCCGACAGTATGAACCCCAGCATTTT	CASSFRQYEPQHF
once	TRBV6-4	TRBJ2-1	TRBD1	14	TGTGCCAGCAGTGCCGTACAGGGGAATACTGAGCAGTTCTTC	CASSAVQGNTEQFF
.	TRBV11-3	TRBJ2-1	.	15	TGTGCCAGCAGCCCGGGCGGGCGCCTTTTAGGTGAGCAGTTCTTC	CASSPGGRLLGEQFF
.	TRBV5-5	TRBJ1-3	TRBD1	16	TGTGCCCTACTCCGGGGGACCGGGACAGCTGGAAACACCATATATTTT	CALLRGTGTAGNTIYF
.	TRBV2	TRBJ2-3	.	16	TGTGCCAGCAGTGAAAGGCTAGCTTCTAGCACAGATACGCAGTATTTT	CASSERLASSTDTQYF
.	TRBV7-2	TRBJ2-2	.	14	TGTGCCAGCAGCTTACGGGAGACAACCGGGGAGCTGTTTTTT	CASSLRETTGELFF
.	TRBV29-1	TRBJ1-2	.	13	TGCAGCGTTGAAGTCGTCAGAACGGGGGGCTACACCTTC	CSVEVVRTGGYTF
.	TRBV7-9	TRBJ1-2	.	16	TGTGCCAGCAGCTCCGACCCAGGACACCGGACAGTTGGCTACACCTTC	CASSSDPGHRTVGYTF
.	TRBV6-5	TRBJ2-7	TRBD2	15	TGTGCCAGCAGTTCGCAAGCGGGAGGGCCTGTTCTGCCCACATTC	CASSSQAGGPVLPTF
.	TRBV2	TRBJ1-1	.	14	TGTGCCAGCAGCCTGCAGGGAGGTAGAGGTGAAGCTTTCTTT	CASSLQGGRGEAFF